The clone carrying this TCR beta chain is a singleton in its sample. V was trimmed by 1 base and J by 4 bases, leaving 14 bases between them. Germline V CDR1 and CDR2: SGHNT, YYREEE (reference sequence). The length of the CDR3 is 15 residues. This record belongs to a study of PD-L1 blockade in urothelial cancer. Every patient provided from 1 to 8 samples, collected pretreatment and on-treatment. The assay was immunoSEQ multiplex PCR, and TCRdb's table has in-frame clones only and misses some. The sample yields some 42,000 clones, more than 65% seen once. The chain links TRBV5-4 to TRBJ1-1; D possibly corresponds to TRBD1 (6 bases). Sequences were derived from PBMCs, sampled around atezolizumab (anti-PD-L1) treatment. This TCR was sampled from a man aged 70 or older with urothelial cancer. CDR3 nucleotide sequence: TGTGCCAGCAGCTTGTATGCGGGGGCGGGCACTGAAGCTTTCTTT. It encodes CASSLYAGAGTEAFF.